This entry lists 4 T cell receptor beta chains sequenced from one sample in a study of spatial heterogeneity in lung cancer. Findings and limits, study-wide: Mutation tallies in tumors tracked expanded intratumoral alpha and beta TCR counts.

The antigens these receptors bind are not known. Time point defined: sample taken at primary tumor resection. TCRdb re-analysed the 5' RACE reads in MiXCR, keeping a single row per CDR3 protein. The sample has approximately 8,500 distinct CDR3 sequences; 5% to 6% are singletons. The sequenced sample was lung tumor tissue, obtained at surgery. The receptors stem from a male donor with early-stage non-small cell lung cancer.

The chain joins TRBV7-9 to TRBJ1-5, with D perhaps matching TRBD1 (5 bases). The CDR3 sequence is 16 residues long. V was shortened by 1 base and J by 2 bases, with 12 bases between the two germline ends. Germline values: CDR1 SEHNR, CDR2 FQNEAQ (reference sequence). In nucleotides, the CDR3 is TGTGCCAGCAGCTTAGGGGACGGTTTCGGCAATCAGCCCCAGCATTTT. It specifies CASSLGDGFGNQPQHF.

In its sample, this clonotype was seen a few times. The chain joins TRBV4-2 to TRBJ2-3; D is unresolved. Germline V gene lookup returns CDR1 LGHNA and CDR2 YNFKEQ. This CDR3 has 14 residues. The V and J ends lost 0 bases and 3 bases respectively, with 7 bases between them. The CDR3 nucleotides are TGTGCCAGCAGCCAAGAAGGAACTACAGATACGCAGTATTTT. It is translated as CASSQEGTTDTQYF.

The sample holds many counts of this clonotype. CDR3 bases: TGTGCCAGCAGCGTAGCCGGGGCAGATACGCAGTATTTT. Translating it yields CASSVAGADTQYF. J is TRBJ2-3 and V is TRBV9, with D perhaps matching TRBD2 (5 bases). CDR1 SGDLS and CDR2 YYNGEE come from the germline V gene. This CDR3 has 13 amino acids. V was clipped by 0 bases and J by 4 bases, with 6 bases between them.

This clonotype has a count of ten or more. This CDR3 is CSGVGDQNIQYF. CDR3 DNA: TGCAGCGGCGTAGGGGACCAAAACATTCAGTACTTC. V usage is TRBV29-1 and J usage is TRBJ2-4; D may match TRBD1 or TRBD2 (5 bases each). V was clipped by 7 bases and J by 5 bases, with 12 bases between them. CDR1 and CDR2 (germline): SQVTM, ANQGSEA. This CDR3 contains 12 residues.